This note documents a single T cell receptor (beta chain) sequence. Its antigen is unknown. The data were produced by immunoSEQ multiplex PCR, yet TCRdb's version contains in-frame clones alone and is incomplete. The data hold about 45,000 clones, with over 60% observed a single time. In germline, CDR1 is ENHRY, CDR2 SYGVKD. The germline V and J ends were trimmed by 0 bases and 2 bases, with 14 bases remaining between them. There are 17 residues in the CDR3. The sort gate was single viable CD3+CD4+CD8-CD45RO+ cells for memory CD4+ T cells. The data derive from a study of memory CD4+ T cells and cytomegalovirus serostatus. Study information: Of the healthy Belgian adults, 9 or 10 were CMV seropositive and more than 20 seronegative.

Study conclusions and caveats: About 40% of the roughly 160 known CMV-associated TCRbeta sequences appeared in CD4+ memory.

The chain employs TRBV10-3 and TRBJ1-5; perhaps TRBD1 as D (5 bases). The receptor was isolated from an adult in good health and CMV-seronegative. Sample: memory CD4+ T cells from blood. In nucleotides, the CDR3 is TGTGCCATCAGTGAGTCCCTGGGGGGGTCGCGCAATCAGCCCCAGCATTTT. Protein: CAISESLGGSRNQPQHF.